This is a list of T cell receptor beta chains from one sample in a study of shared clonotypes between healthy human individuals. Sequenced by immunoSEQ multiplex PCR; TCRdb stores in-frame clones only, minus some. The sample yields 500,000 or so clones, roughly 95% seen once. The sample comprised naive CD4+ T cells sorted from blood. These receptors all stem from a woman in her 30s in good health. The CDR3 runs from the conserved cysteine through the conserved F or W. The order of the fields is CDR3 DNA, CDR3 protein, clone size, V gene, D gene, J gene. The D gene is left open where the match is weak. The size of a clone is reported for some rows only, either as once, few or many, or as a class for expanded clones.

TGTGCCAGCCGTGTACGGACTGGGGAGCTGTTTTTT,CASRVRTGELFF,.,TRBV7-2,.,TRBJ2-2
TGTGCCACCAGGACAGGGGGCGGCACTGAAGCTTTCTTT,CATRTGGGTEAFF,.,TRBV2,TRBD1,TRBJ1-1
TGTGCCAGCAGTTACCTTCAGACCTACGAGCAGTACTTC,CASSYLQTYEQYF,.,TRBV6-5,.,TRBJ2-7
TGTGCCAGCAGCCCCCAGGGCGTCTACGAGCAGTACTTC,CASSPQGVYEQYF,.,TRBV7-9,.,TRBJ2-7
TGTGCCAGCAGCTTTAAGGGCCTAGGACTCCACAATGAGCAGTTCTTC,CASSFKGLGLHNEQFF,.,TRBV21-1,.,TRBJ2-1
TGCAGCGCCCTAAGTAGCTCCTACGAGCAGTACTTC,CSALSSSYEQYF,.,TRBV29-1,.,TRBJ2-7
TGTGCCTGGAGTGATAGGGGGCATGGTGAAAAACTGTTTTTT,CAWSDRGHGEKLFF,.,TRBV30,TRBD1,TRBJ1-4
TGCGCCAGCAGGCCAGGTTTCCTGGGGGATGAAAAACTGTTTTTT,CASRPGFLGDEKLFF,.,TRBV5-1,.,TRBJ1-4
TGTGCCAGCCAAGCGGGAGGGGCCTACGAGCAGTACTTC,CASQAGGAYEQYF,.,TRBV6-5,TRBD2,TRBJ2-7
TGTGCCAGTAGTGATCAGGGACGGTCCTACAATGAGCAGTTCTTC,CASSDQGRSYNEQFF,.,TRBV19,.,TRBJ2-1
TGTGCCAGCAGTTACCGATGGGGCACAGATACGCAGTATTTT,CASSYRWGTDTQYF,.,TRBV6-5,.,TRBJ2-3
TGCGCCAGCAGCCTAACCGGGACAGGGCAGTGGGAGCAGTACTTC,CASSLTGTGQWEQYF,.,TRBV4-1,TRBD1,TRBJ2-7
TGTGCCAGTCGGGACCAACCGAGCTCCTACGAGCAGTACTTC,CASRDQPSSYEQYF,.,TRBV19,.,TRBJ2-7
TGTGCCAGCAGTTCTAGCGGGAGTGGGCACTACGAGCAGTACTTC,CASSSSGSGHYEQYF,once,TRBV28,TRBD2,TRBJ2-7
TGTGCCAGTAGTATAGATCCCACATCGCCCCAGCATTTT,CASSIDPTSPQHF,.,TRBV19,.,TRBJ1-5
TGTGCCAGCAGCTTTGGGGAGCGCGATCAGCCCCAGCATTTT,CASSFGERDQPQHF,.,TRBV5-6,.,TRBJ1-5
TGTGCCAGCTCCCGAACCCGGGACAGGGGCTACGAGCAGTACTTC,CASSRTRDRGYEQYF,.,TRBV18,TRBD1,TRBJ2-7
TGTGCCAGCAGGCTGAGTAGGGATGCTACGCAGTATTTT,CASRLSRDATQYF,.,TRBV27,.,TRBJ2-3
TGTGCCAGCAGCTTCATCGGGAAGGGGACCAAAAACATTCAGTACTTC,CASSFIGKGTKNIQYF,.,TRBV5-8,.,TRBJ2-4
TGTGCCAGCAGCATAGATAGCGGGAGTTTGGATGAGCAGTTCTTC,CASSIDSGSLDEQFF,.,TRBV5-4,TRBD2,TRBJ2-1
TGCAGCGTTGAGGGGACAGGGACTTCCGAGCAGTACTTC,CSVEGTGTSEQYF,.,TRBV29-1,TRBD1,TRBJ2-7
TGTGCCACCAGACAGAGCTCCTATAATTCACCCCTCCACTTT,CATRQSSYNSPLHF,.,TRBV27,.,TRBJ1-6
TGTGCCAGCAGTGGGGCCAACAGCGACTCTGGAAACACCATATATTTT,CASSGANSDSGNTIYF,.,TRBV6-1,.,TRBJ1-3
TGTGCCAGCAGCGGGCGATTCGTAGCGGGGGGCCACAATGAGCAGTTCTTC,CASSGRFVAGGHNEQFF,.,TRBV9,TRBD2,TRBJ2-1
TGCGCCAGCAGCCTAGAACGTTTGGAGACCCAGTACTTC,CASSLERLETQYF,.,TRBV4-1,.,TRBJ2-5
TGTGCCAGCAGCCGTCTCTTGGAGGGGACTGAAGCTTTCTTT,CASSRLLEGTEAFF,once,TRBV6-5,.,TRBJ1-1
TGTGCCAGCAGTTATTCTCGGCCTGGGGGCTCCTACGAGCAGTACTTC,CASSYSRPGGSYEQYF,once,TRBV6-6,.,TRBJ2-7
TGTGCCAGCAGTCCAAACCGGGACAGCAGGAACTACGAGCAGTACTTC,CASSPNRDSRNYEQYF,.,TRBV27,TRBD1,TRBJ2-7
TGTGCCAGCAGCTCAGGACTAGTTTCCAATGAGCAGTTCTTC,CASSSGLVSNEQFF,.,TRBV7-3,TRBD2,TRBJ2-1
TGTGCCAGCAGCTTGGACGGGCAAGAGACCCAGTACTTC,CASSLDGQETQYF,.,TRBV11-1,.,TRBJ2-5
TGTGCCAGCAGGGACCCGACAGGGGCGGGGTACGAGCAGTACTTC,CASRDPTGAGYEQYF,.,TRBV6-1,TRBD1,TRBJ2-7
TGTGCCAGCAGTTTATACGGTTACGAGCAGTACTTC,CASSLYGYEQYF,.,TRBV28,.,TRBJ2-7
TGTGCCAGCAGGCCGGGGGAAGAGAACACTGAAGCTTTCTTT,CASRPGEENTEAFF,.,TRBV6-4,.,TRBJ1-1
TGTGCCAGCAGCCCGGGACAGCCATATGGCTACACCTTC,CASSPGQPYGYTF,.,TRBV2,TRBD1,TRBJ1-2
TGTGCCAGCAGTTCTCCGGGACAGGGGTTTAATGAAAAACTGTTTTTT,CASSSPGQGFNEKLFF,.,TRBV28,TRBD1,TRBJ1-4
TGTGCCAGCAGGGCGGAGGGGCCCACCTACGAGCAGTACTTC,CASRAEGPTYEQYF,.,TRBV28,.,TRBJ2-7
TGTGCCAGCAATCGACAAGCAACTAATGAAAAACTGTTTTTT,CASNRQATNEKLFF,.,TRBV28,.,TRBJ1-4
TGTGCCAGCAGCTTCCACAGACCCTACGAGCAGTACTTC,CASSFHRPYEQYF,once,TRBV11-3,.,TRBJ2-7
TGCGCCAGCAGCCAGATCGTGGGCACCGGGGAGCTGTTTTTT,CASSQIVGTGELFF,.,TRBV4-1,.,TRBJ2-2
TGTGCCAGCAGCCCATTTGGGGGCAGCTCCTACGAGCAGTACTTC,CASSPFGGSSYEQYF,.,TRBV7-2,.,TRBJ2-7
TGCGCCAGCAGCCAAGAAGGCAGGGTCTACGAGCAGTACTTC,CASSQEGRVYEQYF,once,TRBV4-1,.,TRBJ2-7
TGTGCCAGCTCTGGAGGTTCCCCCTACGAGCAGTACTTC,CASSGGSPYEQYF,.,TRBV18,.,TRBJ2-7
TGTGCCAGCAGTGAACAGGGCGCGTTTAACGAAAAACTGTTTTTT,CASSEQGAFNEKLFF,.,TRBV2,.,TRBJ1-4
TGTGCCAGCAGTTCGTACTCGGGACTAGCGGGAAAGGACACCGGGGAGCTGTTTTTT,CASSSYSGLAGKDTGELFF,.,TRBV28,TRBD2,TRBJ2-2
TGTGCCAGCAGCTCCCCCACCCGGACAGGGGAGGAAGCTTTCTTT,CASSSPTRTGEEAFF,.,TRBV7-2,TRBD1,TRBJ1-1
TGTGCCAGCACCGAACCCAGGGGAGCTTTCTTT,CASTEPRGAFF,.,TRBV6-1,.,TRBJ1-1
TGTGCCAGCCGGGGAGGGGGCAATCAGCCCCAGCATTTT,CASRGGGNQPQHF,.,TRBV6-6,.,TRBJ1-5
TGTGCCAGCAGCTTCCCGCGGAGGGGGCCTGGGGAGCAGTACTTC,CASSFPRRGPGEQYF,once,TRBV7-8,.,TRBJ2-5
TGTGCCAGCAGCTTAGTGTCAGGCAGGAGCCTCGAGACCCAGTACTTC,CASSLVSGRSLETQYF,.,TRBV7-9,.,TRBJ2-5
TGTGCCAGCAGTACACTCTACGAGCAGTACTTC,CASSTLYEQYF,once,TRBV2,.,TRBJ2-7
TGCAGCGTTGAATGGCAGGGACATGGCTACACCTTC,CSVEWQGHGYTF,.,TRBV29-1,.,TRBJ1-2
TGTGCCAGCAGCTGGTTCGGCGTGGAAGCGGCAGGGGCCCAGTACTTC,CASSWFGVEAAGAQYF,.,TRBV5-6,.,TRBJ2-5
TGTGCCAGCAGTTTGACCGAGCAGTACTTC,CASSLTEQYF,.,TRBV6-5,.,TRBJ2-7
TGTGCCAGTACCCCGGGACAGGGCACCTACGAGCAGTACTTC,CASTPGQGTYEQYF,.,TRBV19,TRBD1,TRBJ2-7
TGTGCTAGTGCCCCGCACCCTGGGACAGGGATCGTCGGGGAGCTGTTTTTT,CASAPHPGTGIVGELFF,.,TRBV12-5,TRBD1,TRBJ2-2